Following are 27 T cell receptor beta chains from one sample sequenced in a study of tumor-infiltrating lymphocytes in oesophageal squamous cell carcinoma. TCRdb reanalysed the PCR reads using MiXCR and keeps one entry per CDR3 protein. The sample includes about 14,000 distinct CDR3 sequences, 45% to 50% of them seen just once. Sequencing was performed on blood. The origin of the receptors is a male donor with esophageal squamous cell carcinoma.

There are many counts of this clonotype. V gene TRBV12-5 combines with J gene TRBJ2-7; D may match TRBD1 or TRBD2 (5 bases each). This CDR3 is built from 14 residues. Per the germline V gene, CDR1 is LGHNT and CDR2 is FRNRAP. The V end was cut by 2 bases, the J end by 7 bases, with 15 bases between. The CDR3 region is CASGLPGLYNEQYF. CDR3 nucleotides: TGTGCTAGTGGTTTGCCGGGGCTCTACAATGAGCAGTACTTC.

The CDR3 protein is CASSFRGLRGGSYNEQFF. The DNA for the CDR3 is TGTGCCAGCAGCTTTAGGGGGTTGCGCGGGGGGTCCTACAATGAGCAGTTCTTC. The chain recombines TRBV11-1 with TRBJ2-1, with 8 bases aligning to TRBD2. The CDR3 sequence is 18 residues long. The V gene end was trimmed by 3 bases and the J gene end by 1 base; junction bases not matched to a gene: 11. The germline V gene has CDR1 SGHAT and CDR2 FQDESV (reference sequence).

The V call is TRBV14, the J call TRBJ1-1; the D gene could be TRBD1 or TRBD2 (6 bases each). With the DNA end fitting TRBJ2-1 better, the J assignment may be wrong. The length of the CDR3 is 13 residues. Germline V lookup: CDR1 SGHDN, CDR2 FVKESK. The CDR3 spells CASSQGGGGEQFF. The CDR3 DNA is TGTGCCAGCAGCCAAGGAGGGGGAGGTGAGCAGTTCTTC.

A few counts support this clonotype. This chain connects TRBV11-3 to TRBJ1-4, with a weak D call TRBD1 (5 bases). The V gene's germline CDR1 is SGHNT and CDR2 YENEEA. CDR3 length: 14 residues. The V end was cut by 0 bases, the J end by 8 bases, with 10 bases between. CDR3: CASSLDIRGEKLFF. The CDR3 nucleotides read TGTGCCAGCAGCTTAGATATTCGGGGCGAAAAACTGTTTTTT. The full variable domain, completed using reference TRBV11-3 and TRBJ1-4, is EAGVVQSPRYKIIEKKQPVAFWCNPISGHNTLYWYLQNLGQGPELLIRYENEEAVDDSQLPKDRFSAERLKGVDSTLKIQPAELGDSAVYLCASSLDIRGEKLFFGSGTQLSVL.

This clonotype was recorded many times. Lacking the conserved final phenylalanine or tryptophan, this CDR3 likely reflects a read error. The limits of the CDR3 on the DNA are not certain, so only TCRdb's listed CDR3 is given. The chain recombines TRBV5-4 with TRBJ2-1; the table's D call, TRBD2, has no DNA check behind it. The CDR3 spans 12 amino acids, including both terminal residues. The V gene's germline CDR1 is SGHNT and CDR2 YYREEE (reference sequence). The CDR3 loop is CASGLQTSPLYV.

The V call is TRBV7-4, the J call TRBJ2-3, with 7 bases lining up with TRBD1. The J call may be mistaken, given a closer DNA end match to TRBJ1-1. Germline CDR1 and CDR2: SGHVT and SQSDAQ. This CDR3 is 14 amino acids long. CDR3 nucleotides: TGTGCCAGCAGCTATGGACAGGCAAACACTGAAGCTTTCTTT. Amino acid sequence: CASSYGQANTEAFF.

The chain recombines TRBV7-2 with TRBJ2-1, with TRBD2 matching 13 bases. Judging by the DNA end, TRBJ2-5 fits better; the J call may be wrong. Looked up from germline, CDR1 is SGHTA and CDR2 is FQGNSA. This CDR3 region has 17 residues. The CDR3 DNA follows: TGTGCCAGCAGCTTAGGGACTAGCGGGAGAGTGGGAGAGACCCAGTACTTC. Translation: CASSLGTSGRVGETQYF.

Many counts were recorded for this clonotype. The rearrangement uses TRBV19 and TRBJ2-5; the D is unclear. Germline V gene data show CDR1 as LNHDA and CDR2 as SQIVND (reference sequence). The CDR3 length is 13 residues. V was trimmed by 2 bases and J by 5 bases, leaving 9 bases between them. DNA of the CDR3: TGTGCCAGTAGTATAAATAGGGATGAGACCCAGTACTTC. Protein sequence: CASSINRDETQYF.

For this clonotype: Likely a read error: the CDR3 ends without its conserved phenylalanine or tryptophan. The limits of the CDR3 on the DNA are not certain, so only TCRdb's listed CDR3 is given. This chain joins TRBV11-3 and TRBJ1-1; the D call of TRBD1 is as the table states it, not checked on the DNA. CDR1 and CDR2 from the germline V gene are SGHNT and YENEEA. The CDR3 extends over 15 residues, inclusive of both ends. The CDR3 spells CASSRDSFYEQYFGP.

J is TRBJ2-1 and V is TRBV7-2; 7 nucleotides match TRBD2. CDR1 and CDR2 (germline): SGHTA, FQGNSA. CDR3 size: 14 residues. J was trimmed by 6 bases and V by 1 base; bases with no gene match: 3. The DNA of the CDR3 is TGTGCCAGCAGCTTAGGCGGGAGTGCCAATGAGCAGTTCTTC. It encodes CASSLGGSANEQFF.

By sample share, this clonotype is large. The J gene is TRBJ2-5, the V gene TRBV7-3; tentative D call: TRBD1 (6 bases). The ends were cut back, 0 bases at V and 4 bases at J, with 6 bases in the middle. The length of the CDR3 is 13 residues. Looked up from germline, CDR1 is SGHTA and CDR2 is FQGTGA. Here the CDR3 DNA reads TGTGCCAGCAGCTTAACAGGGGGAGAGACCCAGTACTTC. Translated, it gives CASSLTGGETQYF. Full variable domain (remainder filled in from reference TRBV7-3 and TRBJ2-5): GAGVSQTPSNKVTEKGKYVELRCDPISGHTALYWYRQSLGQGPEFLIYFQGTGAADDSGLPNDRFFAVRPEGSVSTLKIQRTERGDSAVYLCASSLTGGETQYFGPGTRLLVL.

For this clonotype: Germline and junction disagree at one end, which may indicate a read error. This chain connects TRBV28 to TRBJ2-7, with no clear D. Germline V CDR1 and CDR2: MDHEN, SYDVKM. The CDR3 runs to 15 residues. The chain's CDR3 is CASSFGWNFNSPLHF. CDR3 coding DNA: TGTGCCAGCAGTTTCGGGTGGAACTTTAATTCACCCCTCCACTTC.

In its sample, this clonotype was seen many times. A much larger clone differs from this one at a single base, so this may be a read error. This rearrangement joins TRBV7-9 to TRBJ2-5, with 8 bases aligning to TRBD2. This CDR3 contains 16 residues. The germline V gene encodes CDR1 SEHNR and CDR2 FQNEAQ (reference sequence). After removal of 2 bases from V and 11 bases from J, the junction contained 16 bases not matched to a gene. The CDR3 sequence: CASSLIGGRTHNEQYF. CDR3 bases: TGTGCCAGCAGCTTAATTGGCGGGAGGACCCACAATGAGCAGTACTTC.

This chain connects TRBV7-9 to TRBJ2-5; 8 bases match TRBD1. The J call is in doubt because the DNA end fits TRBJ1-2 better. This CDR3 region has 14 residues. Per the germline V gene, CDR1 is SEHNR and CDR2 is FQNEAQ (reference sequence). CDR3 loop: CASSFPGQVYGYTF. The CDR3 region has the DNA TGTGCCAGCAGCTTCCCGGGACAGGTTTATGGCTACACCTTC.

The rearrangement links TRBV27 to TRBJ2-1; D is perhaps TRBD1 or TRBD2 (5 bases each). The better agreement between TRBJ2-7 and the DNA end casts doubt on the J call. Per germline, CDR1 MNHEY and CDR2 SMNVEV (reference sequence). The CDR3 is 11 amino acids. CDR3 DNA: TGTGCCAGTAAGAGGGGCTACGAGCAGTACTTC. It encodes CASKRGYEQYF.

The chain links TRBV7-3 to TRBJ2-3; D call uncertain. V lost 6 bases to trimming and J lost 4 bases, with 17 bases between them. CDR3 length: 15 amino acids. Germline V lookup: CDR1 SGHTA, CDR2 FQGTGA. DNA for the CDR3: TGTGCCAGCAGTCAGGACCCCTCAGGCCCAGATACGCAGTATTTT. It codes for CASSQDPSGPDTQYF.

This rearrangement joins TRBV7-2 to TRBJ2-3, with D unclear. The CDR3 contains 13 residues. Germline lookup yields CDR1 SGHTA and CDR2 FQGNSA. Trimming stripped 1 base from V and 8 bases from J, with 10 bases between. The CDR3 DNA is TGTGCCAGCAGCTTAGGGTCCCTAGTTACGCAGTATTTT. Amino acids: CASSLGSLVTQYF.

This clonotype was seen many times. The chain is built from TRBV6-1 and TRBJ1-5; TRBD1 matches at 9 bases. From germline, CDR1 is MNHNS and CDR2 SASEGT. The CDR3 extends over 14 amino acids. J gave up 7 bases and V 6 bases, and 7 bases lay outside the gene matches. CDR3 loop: CASSRDRAGQPQHF. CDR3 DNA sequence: TGTGCCAGCAGCCGGGACAGGGCGGGACAGCCCCAGCATTTT.

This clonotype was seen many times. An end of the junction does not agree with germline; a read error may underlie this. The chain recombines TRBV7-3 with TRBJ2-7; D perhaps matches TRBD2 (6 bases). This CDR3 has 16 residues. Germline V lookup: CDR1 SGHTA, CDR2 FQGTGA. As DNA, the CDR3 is TGTGCCAGCAGCTTAACCGGGGGAGTTGCAGATTCACCCCTCCACTTC. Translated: CASSLTGGVADSPLHF.

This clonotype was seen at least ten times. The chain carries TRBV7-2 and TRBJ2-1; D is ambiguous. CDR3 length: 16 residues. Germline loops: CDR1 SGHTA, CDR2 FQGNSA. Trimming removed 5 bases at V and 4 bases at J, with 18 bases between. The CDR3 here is CASSPPVTRLYNEQFF. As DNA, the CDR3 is TGTGCCAGCAGCCCCCCCGTCACTCGCCTGTACAATGAGCAGTTCTTC.

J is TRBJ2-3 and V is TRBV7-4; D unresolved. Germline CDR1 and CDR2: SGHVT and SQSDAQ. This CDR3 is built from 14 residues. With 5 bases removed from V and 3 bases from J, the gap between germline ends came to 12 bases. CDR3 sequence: CASSLISTTDTQYF. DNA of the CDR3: TGTGCCAGCAGCCTTATATCGACTACAGATACGCAGTATTTT.

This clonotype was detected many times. CDR3 sequence (DNA): TGTGCCAGCTCACCAAATCCACCCACCTTGGGGGAGACCCAGTACTTC. Encoded protein: CASSPNPPTLGETQYF. The chain joins TRBV18 to TRBJ2-5; D ambiguous. The CDR3 length is 16 residues. Germline assignment: CDR1 KGHSH and CDR2 LQKENI. V lost 2 bases and J 5 bases, leaving 18 bases between the germline ends.

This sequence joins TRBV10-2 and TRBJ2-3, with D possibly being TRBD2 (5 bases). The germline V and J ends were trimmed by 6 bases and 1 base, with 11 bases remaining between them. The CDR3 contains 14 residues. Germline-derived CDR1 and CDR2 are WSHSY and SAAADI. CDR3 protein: CASSEGWGTDTQYF. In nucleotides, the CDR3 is TGCGCCAGCAGCGAGGGCTGGGGCACAGATACGCAGTATTTT.

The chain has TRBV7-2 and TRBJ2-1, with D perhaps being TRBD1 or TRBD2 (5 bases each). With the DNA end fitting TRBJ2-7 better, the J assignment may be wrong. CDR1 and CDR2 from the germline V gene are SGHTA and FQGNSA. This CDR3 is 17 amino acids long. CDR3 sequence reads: CASSLGGTHLPSYEQYF. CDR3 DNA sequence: TGTGCCAGCAGCTTAGGTGGGACCCACCTACCCAGCTACGAGCAGTACTTC.

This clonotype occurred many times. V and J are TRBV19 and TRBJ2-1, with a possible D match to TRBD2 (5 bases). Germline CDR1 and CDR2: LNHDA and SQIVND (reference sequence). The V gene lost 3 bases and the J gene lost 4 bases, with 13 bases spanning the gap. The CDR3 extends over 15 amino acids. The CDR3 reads CASSMEDFGYNEQFF. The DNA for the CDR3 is TGTGCCAGTAGTATGGAGGACTTTGGGTACAATGAGCAGTTCTTC.

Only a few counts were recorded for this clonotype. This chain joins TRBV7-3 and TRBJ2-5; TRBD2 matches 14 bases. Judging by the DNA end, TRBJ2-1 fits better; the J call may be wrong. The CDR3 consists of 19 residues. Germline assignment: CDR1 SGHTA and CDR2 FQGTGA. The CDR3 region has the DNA TGTGCCAGCAGCTCAACCGGGACTAGCGGGAGTTTTTTCGGCAATGAGCAGTTCTTC. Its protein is CASSSTGTSGSFFGNEQFF.

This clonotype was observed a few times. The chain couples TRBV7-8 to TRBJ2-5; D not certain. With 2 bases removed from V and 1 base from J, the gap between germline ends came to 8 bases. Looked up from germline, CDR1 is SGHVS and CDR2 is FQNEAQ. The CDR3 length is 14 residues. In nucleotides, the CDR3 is TGTGCCAGCAGCTTAAGGACGAGCCAAGAGACCCAGTACTTC. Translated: CASSLRTSQETQYF.